This is a list of T cell receptor beta chains from one sample in a study of CD8+CD57+ T cells in acquired aplastic anemia. TCRdb passed the reads through MiXCR, listing each CDR3 protein once. The repertoire holds about 160,000 distinct CDR3 sequences, with over 55% as singletons. Sequencing was carried out using sorted CD4+, CD8+, or CD8+CD57+ T cells (not recorded which) from PBMCs. These receptors were taken from a human donor with aplastic anemia. CDR3s include the opening cysteine and the closing phenylalanine or tryptophan. D genes are given only for firm matches. For some rows the clone size is stated as once, few or many, or as a class when expanded; others skip it.

clone_size,v_call,j_call,d_call,cdr3_aa,cdr3_nt
-,TRBV5-6,TRBJ2-5,-,CASSVRDYQETQYF,TGTGCCAGCAGCGTTAGGGACTACCAAGAGACCCAGTACTTC
-,TRBV19,TRBJ1-3,-,CASETGTAGNTIYF,TGTGCCAGTGAAACCGGGACGGCTGGAAACACCATATATTTT
-,TRBV12-5,TRBJ2-7,-,CASSLPDGEQYF,TGTGCCAGCAGTTTACCAGATGGCGAGCAGTACTTC
-,TRBV27,TRBJ2-3,-,CASKGFTDTQYF,TGTGCCAGCAAAGGTTTCACAGATACGCAGTATTTT
-,TRBV25-1,TRBJ2-7,TRBD2,CASWGLGRLGLAGAFSYEQYF,TGTGCCAGCTGGGGGTTGGGCCGCCTGGGACTAGCGGGGGCCTTCTCCTACGAGCAGTACTTC
-,TRBV7-9,TRBJ2-5,TRBD1,CASSLTGGVETQYF,TGTGCCAGCAGCTTGACAGGGGGCGTAGAGACCCAGTACTTC
few,TRBV7-7,TRBJ2-7,-,CASSSSQGYEQYF,TGTGCTAGCAGCTCCTCACAAGGCTACGAGCAGTACTTC
many,TRBV20-1,TRBJ2-7,TRBD1,CSAPRQGMDYEQYF,TGCAGTGCTCCCCGACAGGGAATGGACTACGAGCAGTACTTC
few,TRBV10-3,TRBJ2-7,TRBD1,CAISQWGKDRELYEQYF,TGTGCCATCAGCCAGTGGGGGAAGGACAGGGAGCTATACGAGCAGTACTTC
-,TRBV10-1,TRBJ2-5,-,CASSEGEGDIGKETQYF,TGCGCCAGCAGTGAGGGTGAAGGGGACATCGGGAAAGAGACCCAGTACTTC
-,TRBV5-5,TRBJ2-7,-,CASSIAGGLYEQYF,TGTGCCAGTAGTATTGCTGGGGGGCTCTACGAGCAGTACTTC
few,TRBV10-3,TRBJ1-6,TRBD1,CAISESIPGQGNSPLHF,TGTGCCATCAGTGAGTCGATACCGGGACAGGGTAATTCACCCCTCCACTTT
once,TRBV7-7,TRBJ2-7,-,CASSSEQGYEQYF,TGTGCTAGCAGCTCAGAACAGGGCTACGAGCAGTACTTC
-,TRBV15,TRBJ2-3,-,CATSRERGSDTQYF,TGTGCCACCAGCAGAGAGCGGGGATCAGATACGCAGTATTTT
-,TRBV7-8,TRBJ2-2,-,CASSLRQRDSGELFF,TGTGCCAGCAGCTTACGACAGAGGGACTCCGGGGAGCTGTTTTTT
-,TRBV29-1,TRBJ2-7,-,CSVENRLYEQYF,TGCAGCGTTGAAAACCGCCTCTACGAGCAGTACTTC
once,TRBV11-3,TRBJ2-5,-,CASSLEQAAQETQYF,TGTGCCAGCAGCTTAGAGCAGGCTGCTCAAGAGACCCAGTACTTC
-,TRBV24-1,TRBJ1-5,TRBD1,CATSDQTGGAANQPQHF,TGTGCCACCAGTGACCAAACAGGGGGCGCAGCCAATCAGCCCCAGCATTTT
-,TRBV6-4,TRBJ2-2,-,CASSYSAAGELFF,TGTGCCAGCAGTTACTCGGCGGCCGGGGAGCTGTTTTTT
-,TRBV2,TRBJ1-1,-,CANKGVGGTVGEAFF,TGTGCCAACAAAGGAGTTGGGGGGACGGTCGGTGAAGCTTTCTTT
few,TRBV20-1,TRBJ2-2,-,CSARGGYDGELFF,TGCAGTGCTAGAGGGGGGTACGACGGGGAGCTGTTTTTT
-,TRBV10-3,TRBJ1-5,-,CASTGSELYNQPQHF,TGTGCCAGCACCGGCTCGGAACTTTACAATCAGCCCCAGCATTTT
-,TRBV11-2,TRBJ2-7,-,CASSLVVQEQYF,TGTGCCAGCAGCTTAGTCGTCCAAGAGCAGTACTTC
-,TRBV14,TRBJ2-7,-,CASSQDSVYKQYF,TGTGCCAGCAGCCAAGATTCGGTCTACAAGCAGTACTTC
few,TRBV15,TRBJ2-7,-,CATSGGGLSYEQYF,TGTGCCACCAGCGGTGGAGGCCTCTCCTACGAGCAGTACTTC
-,TRBV15,TRBJ1-6,-,CATSRDLGGRSPLHF,TGTGCCACCAGCAGAGATCTAGGGGGACGGTCACCCCTCCACTTT
-,TRBV19,TRBJ1-6,-,CACEAGANSPLHF,TGTGCCTGTGAGGCAGGGGCTAATTCACCCCTCCACTTT
large,TRBV7-8,TRBJ2-5,-,CASSLVAARETQYF,TGTGCCAGCAGCTTAGTTGCGGCCAGGGAGACCCAGTACTTC
-,TRBV6-4,TRBJ2-3,-,CASSDSTGGTTDTQYF,TGTGCCAGCAGTGACTCGACGGGGGGCACCACAGATACGCAGTATTTT
once,TRBV20-1,TRBJ2-5,-,CSARDVTALREETQYF,TGCAGTGCTAGAGATGTGACGGCCCTGAGGGAAGAGACCCAGTACTTC
-,TRBV27,TRBJ2-7,TRBD1,CASSFRDRVGEQYF,TGTGCCAGCAGTTTCCGGGACAGGGTTGGCGAGCAGTACTTC
-,TRBV25-1,TRBJ2-1,TRBD2,CASSEGMSPGLAGGYNEQFF,TGTGCCAGCAGTGAGGGAATGAGTCCGGGTTTAGCGGGAGGTTACAATGAGCAGTTCTTC
-,TRBV27,TRBJ1-2,-,CASVGRDHGYTF,TGTGCCAGCGTGGGGCGAGACCATGGCTACACCTTC
-,TRBV10-3,TRBJ2-5,TRBD2,CAVGTSSFETQYF,TGTGCCGTCGGGACTAGCTCGTTTGAGACCCAGTACTTC
-,TRBV20-1,TRBJ2-5,TRBD1,CSARGPGGSIQETQYF,TGCAGTGCTAGAGGACCAGGGGGCTCTATCCAAGAGACCCAGTACTTC
-,TRBV14,TRBJ2-7,-,CAGSQDRYERYF,TGTGCCGGCAGCCAAGATCGGTACGAGCGGTACTTC
-,TRBV4-1,TRBJ2-7,-,CASSDRTVSYEQYF,TGTGCCAGCAGCGACCGGACGGTCTCCTACGAGCAGTACTTC
-,TRBV3-1,TRBJ1-2,-,CASSQQGRYGYTF,TGTGCCAGCAGCCAGCAGGGGCGCTATGGCTACACCTTC
few,TRBV19,TRBJ2-1,-,CASSIGQGNEQFF,TGTGCCAGTAGTATCGGGCAGGGGAATGAGCAGTTCTTC
-,TRBV25-1,TRBJ1-1,-,CASRPEGPEAFF,TGTGCCAGCAGACCGGAGGGCCCTGAAGCTTTCTTT
-,TRBV19,TRBJ1-6,-,CAGSIWAEANSPLHF,TGTGCCGGTAGTATTTGGGCAGAGGCGAATTCACCCCTCCACTTT
-,TRBV19,TRBJ2-1,TRBD2,CASFPSGVSSYNEQFF,TGTGCCAGTTTCCCTAGCGGAGTTAGCTCCTACAATGAGCAGTTCTTC
few,TRBV10-3,TRBJ1-5,-,CAISEGVRNQPQHF,TGTGCCATCAGTGAAGGGGTTCGCAATCAGCCCCAGCATTTT
-,TRBV19,TRBJ1-6,-,CASMGTDNSPLHF,TGTGCCAGTATGGGGACGGATAATTCACCCCTCCACTTT
-,TRBV20-1,TRBJ2-7,TRBD2,CSATSSASGYEQYF,TGCAGTGCTACTTCTTCGGCTAGCGGGTACGAGCAGTACTTC
-,TRBV10-3,TRBJ1-1,TRBD1,CAISPGTGHAFF,TGTGCCATCAGCCCCGGGACAGGGCATGCTTTCTTT
-,TRBV11-3,TRBJ2-3,TRBD2,CASSLGGRDTDTQYF,TGTGCCAGCAGCTTGGGCGGGAGGGACACAGATACGCAGTATTTT
-,TRBV20-1,TRBJ1-2,TRBD1,CSAPPGGANYGYTF,TGCAGTGCTCCTCCAGGGGGCGCTAACTATGGCTACACCTTC
many,TRBV6-4,TRBJ2-3,-,CASSDSVSGATDTQYF,TGTGCCAGCAGTGACTCTGTGTCCGGGGCCACAGATACGCAGTATTTT
-,TRBV7-6,TRBJ2-7,-,CASSQEGQGLYEQYF,TGTGCCAGCAGCCAAGAGGGGCAGGGGTTATACGAGCAGTACTTC
-,TRBV7-9,TRBJ2-1,-,CASRMGGARSDEQFF,TGTGCCAGCAGAATGGGGGGGGCTAGGAGCGATGAGCAGTTCTTC
-,TRBV19,TRBJ1-1,-,CASTIHTEAFF,TGTGCCAGTACCATTCACACTGAAGCTTTCTTT
once,TRBV6-4,TRBJ2-3,-,CASSPGGADTQYF,TGTGCCAGCAGTCCAGGGGGGGCAGATACGCAGTATTTT
-,TRBV9,TRBJ2-5,TRBD1,CASSVGTGEGTQYF,TGTGCCAGCAGCGTAGGGACAGGGGAGGGGACCCAGTACTTC
-,TRBV20-1,TRBJ1-2,-,CSARKGLDGYTF,TGCAGTGCTAGAAAGGGGTTGGATGGCTACACCTTC
-,TRBV7-2,TRBJ2-2,-,CASSLEVGARSGELFF,TGTGCCAGCAGCTTGGAGGTTGGTGCGCGCTCCGGGGAGCTGTTTTTT
-,TRBV7-9,TRBJ2-1,-,CASSFRGYEQFF,TGTGCCAGCAGCTTCAGGGGTTATGAGCAGTTCTTC
-,TRBV20-1,TRBJ2-1,-,CSASRPRGGKVNEQFF,TGCAGTGCTAGCAGGCCAAGGGGGGGAAAAGTCAATGAGCAGTTCTTC